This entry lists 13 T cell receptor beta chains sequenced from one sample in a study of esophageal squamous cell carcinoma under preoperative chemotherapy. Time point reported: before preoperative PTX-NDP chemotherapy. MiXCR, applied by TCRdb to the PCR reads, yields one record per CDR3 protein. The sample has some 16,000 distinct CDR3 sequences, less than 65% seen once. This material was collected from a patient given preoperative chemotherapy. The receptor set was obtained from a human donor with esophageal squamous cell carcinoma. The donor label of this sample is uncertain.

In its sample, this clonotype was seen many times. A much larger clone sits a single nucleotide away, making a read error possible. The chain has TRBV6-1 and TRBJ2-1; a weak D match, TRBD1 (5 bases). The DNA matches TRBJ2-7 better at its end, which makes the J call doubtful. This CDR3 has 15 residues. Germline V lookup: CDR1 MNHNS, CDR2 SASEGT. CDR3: CASRTTVSSYNEQYF. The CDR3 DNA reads TGTGCCAGCAGGACGACAGTAAGCTCCTACAATGAGCAGTACTTC.

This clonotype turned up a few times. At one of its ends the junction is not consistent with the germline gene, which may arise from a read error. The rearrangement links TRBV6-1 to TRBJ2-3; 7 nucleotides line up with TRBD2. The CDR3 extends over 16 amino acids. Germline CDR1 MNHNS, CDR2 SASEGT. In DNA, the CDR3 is TGTGCCAGCGGGGGGGGTGGGGAGGGAGCCCCAGAGACCCAGTATTTC. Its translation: CASGGGGEGAPETQYF.

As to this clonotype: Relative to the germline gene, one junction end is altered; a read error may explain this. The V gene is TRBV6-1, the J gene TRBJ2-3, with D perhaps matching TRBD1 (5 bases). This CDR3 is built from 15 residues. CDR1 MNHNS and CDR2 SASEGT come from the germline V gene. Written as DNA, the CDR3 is TGTGCCAGGGGGCCTGGAGTAGGTGGCGATGAGACGCAGTATTTC. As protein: CARGPGVGGDETQYF.

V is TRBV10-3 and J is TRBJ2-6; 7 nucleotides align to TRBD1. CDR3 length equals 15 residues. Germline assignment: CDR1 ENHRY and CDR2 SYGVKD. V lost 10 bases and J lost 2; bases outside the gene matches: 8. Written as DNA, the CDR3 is TGTGCCACCGTAGACAGGGAAACTGGGGCCAACGTCCTGACTTTC. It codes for CATVDRETGANVLTF.

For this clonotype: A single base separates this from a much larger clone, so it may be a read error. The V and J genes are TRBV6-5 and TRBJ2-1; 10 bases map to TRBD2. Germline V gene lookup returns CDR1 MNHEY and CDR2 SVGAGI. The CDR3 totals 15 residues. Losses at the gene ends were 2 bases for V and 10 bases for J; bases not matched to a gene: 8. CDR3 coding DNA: TGTGCCAGCAGTTACGTGGCTAGCGGGAGAGTCGAGCAGTTCTTC. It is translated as CASSYVASGRVEQFF.

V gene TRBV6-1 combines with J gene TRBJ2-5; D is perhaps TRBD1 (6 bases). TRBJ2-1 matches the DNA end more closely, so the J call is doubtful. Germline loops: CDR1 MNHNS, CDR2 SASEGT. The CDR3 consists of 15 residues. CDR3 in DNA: TGTGCCAGCAGTGCCCATGAGACAGGCCGAGTTTGGCAGTTCTTC. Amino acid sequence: CASSAHETGRVWQFF.

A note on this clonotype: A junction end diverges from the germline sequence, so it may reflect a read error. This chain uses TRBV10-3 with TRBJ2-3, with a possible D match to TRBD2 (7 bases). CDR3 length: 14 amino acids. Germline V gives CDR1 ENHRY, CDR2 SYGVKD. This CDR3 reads CAGPGGGDTDTQYF. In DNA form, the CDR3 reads TGTGCGGGGCCTGGGGGGGGGGACACAGATACGCAGTATTTC.

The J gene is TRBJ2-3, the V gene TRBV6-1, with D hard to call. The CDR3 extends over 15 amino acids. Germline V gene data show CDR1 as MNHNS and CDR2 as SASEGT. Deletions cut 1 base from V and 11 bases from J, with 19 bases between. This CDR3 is CASSEDLGSVNEQYF. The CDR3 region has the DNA TGTGCCAGCAGTGAAGATCTAGGCAGCGTCAATGAGCAGTATTTT.

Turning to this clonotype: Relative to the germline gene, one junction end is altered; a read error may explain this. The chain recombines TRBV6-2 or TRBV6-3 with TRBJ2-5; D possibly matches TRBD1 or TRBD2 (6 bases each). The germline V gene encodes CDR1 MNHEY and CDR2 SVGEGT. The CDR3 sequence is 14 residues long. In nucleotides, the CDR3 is TGTGCGAGGGCTGGGGGGCGGGACCAAGAGACGCAGTACTTC. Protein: CARAGGRDQETQYF.

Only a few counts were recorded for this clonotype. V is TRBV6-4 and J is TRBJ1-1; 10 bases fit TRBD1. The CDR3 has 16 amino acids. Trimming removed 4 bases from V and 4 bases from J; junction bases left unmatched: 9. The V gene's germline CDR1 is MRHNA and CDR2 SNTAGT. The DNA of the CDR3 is TGTGCCAGCAGTGCCGGGACAGGGGAGGGTGGCACTGAAGCTTTCTTT. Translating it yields CASSAGTGEGGTEAFF.

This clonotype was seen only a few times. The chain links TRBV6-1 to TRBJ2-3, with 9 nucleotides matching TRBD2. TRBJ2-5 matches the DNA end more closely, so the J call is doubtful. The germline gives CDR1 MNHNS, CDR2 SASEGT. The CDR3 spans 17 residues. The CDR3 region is CASSAGGGGLGTDTQYF. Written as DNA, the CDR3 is TGTGCCAGCAGTGCGGGCGGGGGGGGCCTCGGCACAGATACCCAGTACTTC.

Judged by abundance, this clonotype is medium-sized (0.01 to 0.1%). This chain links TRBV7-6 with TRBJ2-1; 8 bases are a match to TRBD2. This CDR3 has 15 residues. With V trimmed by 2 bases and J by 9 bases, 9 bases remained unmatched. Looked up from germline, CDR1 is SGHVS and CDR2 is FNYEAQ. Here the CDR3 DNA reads TGTGCCAGCAGCTTAAGCGGCAGCGGGAGCTCTGAGCAGTTCTTC. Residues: CASSLSGSGSSEQFF.

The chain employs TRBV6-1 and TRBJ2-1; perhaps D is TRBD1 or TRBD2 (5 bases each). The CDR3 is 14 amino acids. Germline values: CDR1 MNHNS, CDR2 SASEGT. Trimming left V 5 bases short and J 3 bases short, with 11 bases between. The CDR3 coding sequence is TGTGCCAGCAGTACCGGGACGGTCTACAATGAGCAGTTCTTC. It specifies CASSTGTVYNEQFF.